This T cell receptor (beta chain) was obtained from a study of blood T cell repertoires in COVID-19. Trimming at V came to 6 bases and at J to 6 bases, leaving 10 bases not matched to a gene. Germline V lookup: CDR1 MNHEY, CDR2 SVGAGI. This CDR3 contains 14 residues. Source study methods: Counts of nucleated cells, estimated from reference gene primer amplification, were obtained. The repertoire was sequenced with immunoSEQ multiplex PCR; TCRdb's copy has only in-frame clones and lacks some. Clone size and V and J calls were adopted from that table, with D and trimming inferred from the DNA. The sample holds about 55,000 clones, 80% to 85% seen once.

The sample was peripheral blood. This clonotype originated in an older woman with acute or convalescent COVID-19. This chain connects TRBV6-5 to TRBJ2-7, with 8 bases lining up with TRBD1. The DNA of the CDR3 is TGTGCCAGCAGGGACAGGACAGGGCAGGTCGAGCAGTACTTC. Translation: CASRDRTGQVEQYF.